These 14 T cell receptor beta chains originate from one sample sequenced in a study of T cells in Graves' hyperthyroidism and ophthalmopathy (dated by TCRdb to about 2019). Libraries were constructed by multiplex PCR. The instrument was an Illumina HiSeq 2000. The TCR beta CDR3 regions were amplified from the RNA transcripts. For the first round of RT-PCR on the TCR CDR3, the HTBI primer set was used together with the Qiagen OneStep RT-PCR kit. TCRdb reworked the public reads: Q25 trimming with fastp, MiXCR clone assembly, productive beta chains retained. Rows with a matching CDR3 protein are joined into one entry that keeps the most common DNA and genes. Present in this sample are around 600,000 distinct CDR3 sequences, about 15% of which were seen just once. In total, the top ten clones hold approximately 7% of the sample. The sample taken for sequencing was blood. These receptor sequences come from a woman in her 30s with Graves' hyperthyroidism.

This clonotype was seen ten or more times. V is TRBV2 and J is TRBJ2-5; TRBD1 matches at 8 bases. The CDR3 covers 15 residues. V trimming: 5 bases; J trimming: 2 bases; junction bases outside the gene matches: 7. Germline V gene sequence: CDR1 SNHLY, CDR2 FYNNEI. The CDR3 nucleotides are TGTGCCAGCAGTCGGGACAGGAGCTTTCAAGAGACCCAGTACTTC. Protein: CASSRDRSFQETQYF.

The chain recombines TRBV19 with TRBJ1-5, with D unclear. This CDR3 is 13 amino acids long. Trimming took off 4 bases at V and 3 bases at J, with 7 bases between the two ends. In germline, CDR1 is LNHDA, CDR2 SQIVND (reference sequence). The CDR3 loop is CASSRGINQPQHF. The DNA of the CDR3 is TGTGCCAGTAGTAGGGGAATCAATCAGCCCCAGCATTTT.

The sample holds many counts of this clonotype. CDR3: CAISGTSGSETQYF. The CDR3 coding sequence is TGTGCCATCAGTGGGACTAGCGGGAGTGAGACCCAGTACTTC. V is TRBV10-3 and J is TRBJ2-5; 13 bases map to TRBD2. The CDR3 contains 14 residues. Germline CDR1 is ENHRY and CDR2 is SYGVKD. J was trimmed by 5 bases and V by 4 bases; bases with no gene match: 1.

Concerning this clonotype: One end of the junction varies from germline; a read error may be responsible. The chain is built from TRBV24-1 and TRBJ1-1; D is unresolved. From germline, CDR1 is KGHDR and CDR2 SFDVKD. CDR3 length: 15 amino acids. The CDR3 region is CAASGLTGWDTEAFF. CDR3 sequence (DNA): TGTGCCGCCAGTGGCCTGACGGGGTGGGACACTGAAGCTTTCTTT.

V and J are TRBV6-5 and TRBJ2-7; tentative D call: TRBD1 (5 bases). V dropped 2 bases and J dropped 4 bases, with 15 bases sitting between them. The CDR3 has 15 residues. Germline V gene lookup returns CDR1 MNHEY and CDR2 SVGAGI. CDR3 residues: CASSYPTRGRYEQYF. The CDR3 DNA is TGTGCCAGCAGTTACCCCACAAGGGGCAGATACGAGCAGTACTTC.

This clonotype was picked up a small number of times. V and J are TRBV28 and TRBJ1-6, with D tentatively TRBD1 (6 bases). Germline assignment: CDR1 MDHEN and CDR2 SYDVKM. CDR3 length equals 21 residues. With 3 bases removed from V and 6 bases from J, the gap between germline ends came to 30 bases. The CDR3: CASSFTVDKGGSSLVNSPLHF. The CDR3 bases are TGTGCCAGCAGTTTTACAGTCGATAAGGGGGGTTCGAGTTTGGTTAATTCACCCCTCCACTTT. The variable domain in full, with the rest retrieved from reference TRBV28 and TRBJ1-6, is DVKVTQSSRYLVKRTGEKVFLECVQDMDHENMFWYRQDPGLGLRLIYFSYDVKMKEKGDIPEGYSVSREKKERFSLILESASTNQTSMYLCASSFTVDKGGSSLVNSPLHFGNGTRLTVT.

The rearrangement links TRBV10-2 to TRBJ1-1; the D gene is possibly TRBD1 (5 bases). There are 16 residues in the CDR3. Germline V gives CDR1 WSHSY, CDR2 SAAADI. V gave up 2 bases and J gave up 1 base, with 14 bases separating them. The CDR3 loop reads CASSEQLSGRNTEAFF. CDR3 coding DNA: TGCGCCAGCAGTGAGCAACTTTCAGGGAGGAACACTGAAGCTTTCTTT.

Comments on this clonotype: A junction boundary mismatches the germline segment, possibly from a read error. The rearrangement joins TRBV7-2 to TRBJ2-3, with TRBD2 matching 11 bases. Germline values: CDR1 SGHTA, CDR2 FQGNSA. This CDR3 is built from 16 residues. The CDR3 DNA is TGTGCCAACAGCTTAGATCTAGCGGGAGGTTTAGATACGCAGTATTTT. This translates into CANSLDLAGGLDTQYF.

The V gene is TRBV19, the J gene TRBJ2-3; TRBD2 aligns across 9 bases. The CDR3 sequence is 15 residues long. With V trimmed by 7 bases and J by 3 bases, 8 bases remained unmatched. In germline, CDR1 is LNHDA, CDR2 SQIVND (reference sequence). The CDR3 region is CASKSLAGETDTQYF. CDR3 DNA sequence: TGTGCCAGTAAAAGTTTAGCGGGAGAAACAGATACGCAGTATTTT.

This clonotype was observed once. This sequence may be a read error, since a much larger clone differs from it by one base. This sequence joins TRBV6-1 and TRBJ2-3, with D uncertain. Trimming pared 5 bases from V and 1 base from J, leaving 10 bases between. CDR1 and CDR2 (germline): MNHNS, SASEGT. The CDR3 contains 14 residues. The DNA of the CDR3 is TGTGCCAGCAGTCTAACGGAAGGCACAGATACGCAGTATTTT. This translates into CASSLTEGTDTQYF.

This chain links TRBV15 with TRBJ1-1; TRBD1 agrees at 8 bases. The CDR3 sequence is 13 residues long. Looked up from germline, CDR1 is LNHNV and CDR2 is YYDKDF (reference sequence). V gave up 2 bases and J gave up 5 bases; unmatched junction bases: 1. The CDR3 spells CATSRTGGTEAFF. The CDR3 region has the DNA TGTGCCACCAGCAGAACAGGGGGAACTGAAGCTTTCTTT.

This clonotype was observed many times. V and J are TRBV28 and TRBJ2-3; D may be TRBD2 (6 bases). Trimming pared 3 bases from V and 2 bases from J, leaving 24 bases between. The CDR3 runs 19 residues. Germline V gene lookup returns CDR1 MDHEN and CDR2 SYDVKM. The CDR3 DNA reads TGTGCCAGCAGTTTTTCAATTGGGGGAGGCACCCTCCCCACAGATACGCAGTATTTT. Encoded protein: CASSFSIGGGTLPTDTQYF.

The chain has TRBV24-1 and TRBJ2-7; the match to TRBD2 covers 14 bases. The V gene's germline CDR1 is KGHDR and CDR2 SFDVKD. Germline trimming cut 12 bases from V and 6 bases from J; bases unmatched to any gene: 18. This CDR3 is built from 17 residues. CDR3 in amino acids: CAYPGLAGVALLSEQYF. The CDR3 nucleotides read TGTGCCTATCCGGGACTAGCGGGAGTTGCTCTTCTTAGCGAGCAGTACTTC.

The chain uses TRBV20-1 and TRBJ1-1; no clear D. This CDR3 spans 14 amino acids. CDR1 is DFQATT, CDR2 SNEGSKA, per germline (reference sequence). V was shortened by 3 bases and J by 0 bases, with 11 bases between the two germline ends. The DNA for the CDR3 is TGCAGTGCTAGTGCGAGCCGGGTGAACACTGAAGCTTTCTTT. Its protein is CSASASRVNTEAFF.